This T cell receptor (beta chain) was documented in a study of T cell repertoires in cytomegalovirus infection. Whole-study context: TCR beta signatures that were public indicated CMV infection and matching HLA type.

TCRdb re-analysed the reads in MiXCR, keeping a single row per CDR3 protein. Of approximately 390,000 distinct CDR3 sequences in the sample, approximately 35% were seen once. Germline lookup yields CDR1 SGHTA and CDR2 FQGNSA. The CDR3 sequence is 14 residues long. V dropped 1 base and J dropped 2 bases, with 8 bases sitting between them. Note on this clonotype: The antigen is unknown.

The TCR originated in a human donor in good health (CMV status not recorded). Some clones in this sample may be carry-over from other donors' samples. The V and J genes are TRBV7-2 and TRBJ1-2; no clear D gene. Sequencing used cultured PBMCs, obtained from culture after CMV antigen stimulation. CDR3 sequence reads: CASSLDRQNYGYTF. The CDR3 nucleotides are TGTGCCAGCAGCTTAGATAGGCAGAACTATGGCTACACCTTC.